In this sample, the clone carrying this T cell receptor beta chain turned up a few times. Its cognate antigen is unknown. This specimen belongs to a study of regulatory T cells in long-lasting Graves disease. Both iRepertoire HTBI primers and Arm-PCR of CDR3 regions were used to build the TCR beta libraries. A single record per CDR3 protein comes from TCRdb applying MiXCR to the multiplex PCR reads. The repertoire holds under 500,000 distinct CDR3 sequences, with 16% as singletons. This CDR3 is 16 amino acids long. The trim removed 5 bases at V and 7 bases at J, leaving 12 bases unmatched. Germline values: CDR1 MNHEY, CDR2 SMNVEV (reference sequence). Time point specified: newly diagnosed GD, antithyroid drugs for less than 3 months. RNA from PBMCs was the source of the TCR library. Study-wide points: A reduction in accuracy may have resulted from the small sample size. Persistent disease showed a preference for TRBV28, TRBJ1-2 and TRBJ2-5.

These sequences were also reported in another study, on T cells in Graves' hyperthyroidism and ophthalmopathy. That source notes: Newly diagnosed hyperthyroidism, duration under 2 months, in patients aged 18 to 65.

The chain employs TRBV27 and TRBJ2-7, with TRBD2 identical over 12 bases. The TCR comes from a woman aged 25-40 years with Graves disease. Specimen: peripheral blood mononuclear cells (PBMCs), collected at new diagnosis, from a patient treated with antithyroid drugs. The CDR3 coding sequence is TGTGCCAGCAGTACACTTCTAGCGGGAGGGCCGGGAGAGCAGTACTTC. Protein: CASSTLLAGGPGEQYF.